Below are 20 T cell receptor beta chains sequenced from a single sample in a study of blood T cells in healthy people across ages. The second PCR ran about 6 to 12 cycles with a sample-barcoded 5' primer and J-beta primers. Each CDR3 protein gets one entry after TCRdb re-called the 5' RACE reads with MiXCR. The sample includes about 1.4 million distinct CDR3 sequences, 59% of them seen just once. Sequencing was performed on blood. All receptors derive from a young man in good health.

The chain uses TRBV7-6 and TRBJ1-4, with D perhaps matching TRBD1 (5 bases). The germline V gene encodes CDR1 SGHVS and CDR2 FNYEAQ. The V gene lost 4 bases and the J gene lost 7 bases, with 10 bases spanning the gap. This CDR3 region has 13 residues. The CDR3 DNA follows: TGTGCCAGCAGCTCGATCCAGGGTGAAAAACTGTTTTTT. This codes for CASSSIQGEKLFF.

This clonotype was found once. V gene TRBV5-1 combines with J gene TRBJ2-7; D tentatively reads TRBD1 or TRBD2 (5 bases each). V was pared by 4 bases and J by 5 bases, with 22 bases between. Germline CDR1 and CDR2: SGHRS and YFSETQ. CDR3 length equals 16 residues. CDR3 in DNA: TGCGCCAGCAGCAACATGGGACGGCCGTCCGGAGACGAGCAGTACTTC. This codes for CASSNMGRPSGDEQYF.

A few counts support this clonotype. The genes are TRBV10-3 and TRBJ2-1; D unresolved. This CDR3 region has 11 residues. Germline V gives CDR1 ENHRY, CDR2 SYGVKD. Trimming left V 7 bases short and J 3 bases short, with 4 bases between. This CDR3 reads CAITRYNEQFF. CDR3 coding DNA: TGTGCCATCACCCGCTACAATGAGCAGTTCTTC.

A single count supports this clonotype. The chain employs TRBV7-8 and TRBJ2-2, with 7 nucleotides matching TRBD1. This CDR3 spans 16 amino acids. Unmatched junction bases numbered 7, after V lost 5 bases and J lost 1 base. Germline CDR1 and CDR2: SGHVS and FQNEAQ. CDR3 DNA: TGTGCCAGCAGCAAACCGGGACAGCTGAACACCGGGGAGCTGTTTTTT. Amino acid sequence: CASSKPGQLNTGELFF.

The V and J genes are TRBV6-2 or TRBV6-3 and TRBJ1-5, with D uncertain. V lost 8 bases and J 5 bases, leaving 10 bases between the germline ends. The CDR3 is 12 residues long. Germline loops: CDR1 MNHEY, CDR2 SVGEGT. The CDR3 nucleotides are TGTGCCAGCGGGAAGGAATATCAGCCCCAGCATTTT. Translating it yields CASGKEYQPQHF.

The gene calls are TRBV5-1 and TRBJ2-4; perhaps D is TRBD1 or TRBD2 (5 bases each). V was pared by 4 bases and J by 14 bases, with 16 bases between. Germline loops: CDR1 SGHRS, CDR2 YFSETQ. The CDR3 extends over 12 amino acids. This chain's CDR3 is CASSVDTVEEYF. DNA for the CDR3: TGCGCCAGCAGCGTGGACACCGTGGAGGAGTACTTC.

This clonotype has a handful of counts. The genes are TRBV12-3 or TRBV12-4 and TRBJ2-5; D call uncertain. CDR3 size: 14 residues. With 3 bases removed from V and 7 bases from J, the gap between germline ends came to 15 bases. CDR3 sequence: CASSFESTLGTQYF. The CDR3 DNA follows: TGTGCCAGCAGTTTCGAATCGACTCTAGGGACCCAGTACTTC.

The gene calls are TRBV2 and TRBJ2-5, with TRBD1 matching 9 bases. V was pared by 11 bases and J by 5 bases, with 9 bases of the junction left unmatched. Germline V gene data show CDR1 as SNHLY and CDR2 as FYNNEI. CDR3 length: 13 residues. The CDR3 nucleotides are TGTGCCGGCCAGGGACAGGGAGAGGAGACCCAGTACTTC. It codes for CAGQGQGEETQYF.

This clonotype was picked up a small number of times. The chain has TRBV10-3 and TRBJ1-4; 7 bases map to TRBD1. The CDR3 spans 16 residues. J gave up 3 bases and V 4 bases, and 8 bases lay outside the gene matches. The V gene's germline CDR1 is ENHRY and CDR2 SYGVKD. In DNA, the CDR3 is TGTGCCATCAGTGCATCTAACAGGGGAGCTAATGAAAAACTGTTTTTT. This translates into CAISASNRGANEKLFF.

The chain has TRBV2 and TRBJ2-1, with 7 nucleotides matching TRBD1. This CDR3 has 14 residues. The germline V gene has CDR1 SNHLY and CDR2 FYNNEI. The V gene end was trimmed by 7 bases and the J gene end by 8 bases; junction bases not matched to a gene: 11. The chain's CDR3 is CASTRQGLGDEQFF. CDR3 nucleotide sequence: TGTGCCAGCACTCGACAGGGTCTAGGGGATGAGCAGTTCTTC.

Here the CDR3 DNA reads TGTGCCAGCAGCTTACTGCTAGCGGGGGGCAATGAGCAGTACTTC. Amino acids: CASSLLLAGGNEQYF. The genes are TRBV13 and TRBJ2-7; 11 bases agree with TRBD2. The CDR3 is 15 amino acids. CDR1 is PRHDT, CDR2 FYEKMQ, per germline (reference sequence). V lost 2 bases to trimming and J lost 7 bases; unmatched junction nucleotides: 7.

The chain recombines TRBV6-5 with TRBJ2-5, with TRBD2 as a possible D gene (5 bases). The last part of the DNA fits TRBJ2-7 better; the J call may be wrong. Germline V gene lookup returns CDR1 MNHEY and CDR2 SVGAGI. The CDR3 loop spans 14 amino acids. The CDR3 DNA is TGTGCCAGCAGTTACGTTGGGAAGGAGGACGAGCAGTACTTC. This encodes CASSYVGKEDEQYF.

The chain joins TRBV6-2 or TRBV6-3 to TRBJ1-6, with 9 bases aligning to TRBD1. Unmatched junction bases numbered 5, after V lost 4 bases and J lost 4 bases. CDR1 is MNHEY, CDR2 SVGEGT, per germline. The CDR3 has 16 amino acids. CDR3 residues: CASSSRDRDYNSPLHF. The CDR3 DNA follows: TGTGCCAGCAGTTCCCGGGACAGGGATTATAATTCACCCCTCCACTTT.

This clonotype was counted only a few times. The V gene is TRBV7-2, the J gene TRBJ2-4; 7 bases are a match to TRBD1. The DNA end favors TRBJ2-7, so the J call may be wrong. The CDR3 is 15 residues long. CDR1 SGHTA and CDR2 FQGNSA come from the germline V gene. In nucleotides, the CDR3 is TGTGCCAGCAGCTTTTCCGGGACAGCTCACTACGAGCAGTACTTC. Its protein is CASSFSGTAHYEQYF.

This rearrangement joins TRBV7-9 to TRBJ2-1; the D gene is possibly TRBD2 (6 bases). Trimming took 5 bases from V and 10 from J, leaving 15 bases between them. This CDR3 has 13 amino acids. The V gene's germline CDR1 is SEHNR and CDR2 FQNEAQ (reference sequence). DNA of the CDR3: TGTGCCAGCAGCCTTGGGACTCCTTACGAGCAGTTCTTC. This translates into CASSLGTPYEQFF.

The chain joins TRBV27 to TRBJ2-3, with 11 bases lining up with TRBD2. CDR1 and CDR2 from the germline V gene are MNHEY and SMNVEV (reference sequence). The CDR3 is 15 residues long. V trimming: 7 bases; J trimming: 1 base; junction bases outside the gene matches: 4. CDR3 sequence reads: CASTILAGGTDTQYF. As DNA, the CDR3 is TGTGCCAGCACGATACTAGCGGGGGGCACAGATACGCAGTATTTT.

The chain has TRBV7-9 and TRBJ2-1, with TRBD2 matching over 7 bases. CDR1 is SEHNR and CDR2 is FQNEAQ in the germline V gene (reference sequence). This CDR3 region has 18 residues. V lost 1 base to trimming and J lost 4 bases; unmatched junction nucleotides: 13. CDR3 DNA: TGTGCCAGCAGCTTAGATTTGGCTAGCGGAGGACTTTACAATGAGCAGTTCTTC. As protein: CASSLDLASGGLYNEQFF.

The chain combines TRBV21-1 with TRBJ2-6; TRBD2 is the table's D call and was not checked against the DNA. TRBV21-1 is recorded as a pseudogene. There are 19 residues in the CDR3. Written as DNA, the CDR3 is TGTGCCAGCAGCCAACTTGACCGGGACTGCAGCTCTGGGGCCAACGTCCTGACTTTC. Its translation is CASSQLDRDCSSGANVLTF.

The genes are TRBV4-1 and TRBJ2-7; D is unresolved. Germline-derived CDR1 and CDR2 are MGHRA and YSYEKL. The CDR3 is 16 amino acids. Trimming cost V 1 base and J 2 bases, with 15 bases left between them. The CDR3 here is CASSQVSGFSTYEQYF. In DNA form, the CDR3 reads TGCGCCAGCAGCCAAGTGTCCGGGTTTTCAACCTACGAGCAGTACTTC.

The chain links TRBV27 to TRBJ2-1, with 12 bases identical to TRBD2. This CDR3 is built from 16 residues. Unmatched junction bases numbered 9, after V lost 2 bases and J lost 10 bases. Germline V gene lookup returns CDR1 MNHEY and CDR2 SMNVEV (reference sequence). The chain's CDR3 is CASSLIASGGAREQFF. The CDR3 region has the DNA TGTGCCAGCAGTTTAATCGCTAGCGGGGGGGCACGGGAGCAGTTCTTC.